This T cell receptor beta chain was sequenced in a study of T cells in Graves' hyperthyroidism and ophthalmopathy (dated by TCRdb to the late 2010s). Regarding the study in general: Peripheral blood samples were taken at initial diagnosis, before any treatment was given. A discovery cohort of approximately 97 patients, approximately 45 with Graves' ophthalmopathy and roughly 59 with stable Graves' hyperthyroidism, was used to find distinguishing TCR V-J signatures. For training and testing, the 80 to 100 patients in the discovery cohort were randomly divided in a 7:3 ratio. Whether ophthalmopathy could be predicted prospectively was tested in an independent validation cohort made up of roughly 19 hyperthyroidism patients plus 17 patients who later progressed to ophthalmopathy. After sampling, hyperthyroidism patients received methimazole starting at 30 mg daily, and ophthalmopathy patients received high-dose intravenous methylprednisolone. The paper describes TCR Vbeta CDR3 sequencing of fewer than 150 peripheral blood samples, made up of 43 ophthalmopathy patients, 70 to 75 hyperthyroidism patients and 17 progressor patients. In addition, the study compared T-cell repertoires in thyroid tissue and in blood from five to seven Graves' hyperthyroidism patients.

Reading from cysteine to phenylalanine, the CDR3 counts 16 amino acids. Only CDR3 DNA is held: 48 bases, read in frame from base 1. Sequences SSHAT (CDR1) and FNYEAQ (CDR2) are obtained from the germline V gene (reference sequence). TCR beta CDR3 regions were amplified from RNA transcripts. A first-round RT-PCR of the TCR CDR3 used the HTBI primer set with the Qiagen OneStep RT-PCR kit. The libraries were constructed in a second round of multiplex PCR and then size-selected and purified. Libraries were sequenced paired-end with 100 bp reads on an Illumina HiSeq2000. The original methods were these. Raw data were processed with SOAPnuke, discarding reads with adapters, uncalled bases, mean Phred below 15, or no exact constant-primer or identifier match. High-quality paired reads were merged with COPE v1.2.5, and unique nucleotide sequences were defined as clonotypes. MiTCR v1.1 was used to align clonotypes to the IMGT TRBV, TRBD and TRBJ reference segments. Only V-J combinations with frequency above 0.0001, covering roughly 99% of repertoires, were analysed. The TCS score was defined as the ratio of F50 (clonal expansion) to E x V (chaos), calculated using BLOSUM62-based TCRdist between CDR3 peptides within each V-J. Welch's t-statistics and random forest reduced 500 to 550 V-J features to some 14, which were used in a naive Bayes classifier (R e1071). The public reads were quality trimmed at Q25 with fastp and then assembled into clones with MiXCR by TCRdb, keeping productive beta chains. Records with the same CDR3 protein are collapsed into one entry carrying the most frequent genes and DNA. None of the V and J calls come from the authors' own analysis; TCRdb made them. The sample contains around 700,000 distinct CDR3 sequences, around 19% of them found a single time. Of the sample, over 15% is held by the ten largest clones.

Overall study results and their limits: During validation, the model predicted progression to ophthalmopathy a median of about 6.3 months ahead of onset, with around 71% sensitivity and roughly 75% specificity. Most expanded thyroid clonotypes (frequency above 0.001) were also detected in blood, a finding suggesting that blood repertoires may reflect thyroid immune responses. No statistical method was used to set the sample size in advance, and investigators knew the group allocation. In cross-validation, a model built on a 13 V-J signature told ophthalmopathy apart from stable hyperthyroidism with over 85% sensitivity and roughly 83% specificity, and in testing the same model reached 80%/75%.

Hyperthyroidism patients were aged 18 to 65 years and newly diagnosed, with disease duration of less than 2 months. Patients with uncontrolled infections, other autoimmune diseases, pregnancy or lactation were excluded. Diagnoses were established on the basis of clinical symptoms, serum thyroxine and TRAb, thyroid ultrasound, and orbital computed tomography. Blood from progressor patients was collected at the time of first diagnosis with hyperthyroidism, before any ophthalmopathy symptoms had appeared. PBMCs were separated from roughly 10 ml of fresh peripheral blood using Ficoll-Paque density gradient centrifugation. Patients classed as progressors first received a Graves' hyperthyroidism diagnosis and then went on to develop ophthalmopathy during follow-up. Total RNA was extracted using Trizol reagent, and RNA quality was assessed on an Agilent 2100 Bioanalyzer. As regards this clonotype: Its antigen remains unidentified. One end of the junction is discordant with germline, which a read error may explain.

The sample consisted of blood. This receptor was obtained from a woman in her 50s with Graves' hyperthyroidism that later progressed to Graves' ophthalmopathy. The chain uses TRBV7-7 and TRBJ2-3; TRBD1 matches 9 bases in the middle. The nucleotide sequence is given as TGTGCTAGCAGCCCTGCCGGGACAGGGATCACAGATACGCAGTATTTT. This gives the protein CASSPAGTGITDTQYF.